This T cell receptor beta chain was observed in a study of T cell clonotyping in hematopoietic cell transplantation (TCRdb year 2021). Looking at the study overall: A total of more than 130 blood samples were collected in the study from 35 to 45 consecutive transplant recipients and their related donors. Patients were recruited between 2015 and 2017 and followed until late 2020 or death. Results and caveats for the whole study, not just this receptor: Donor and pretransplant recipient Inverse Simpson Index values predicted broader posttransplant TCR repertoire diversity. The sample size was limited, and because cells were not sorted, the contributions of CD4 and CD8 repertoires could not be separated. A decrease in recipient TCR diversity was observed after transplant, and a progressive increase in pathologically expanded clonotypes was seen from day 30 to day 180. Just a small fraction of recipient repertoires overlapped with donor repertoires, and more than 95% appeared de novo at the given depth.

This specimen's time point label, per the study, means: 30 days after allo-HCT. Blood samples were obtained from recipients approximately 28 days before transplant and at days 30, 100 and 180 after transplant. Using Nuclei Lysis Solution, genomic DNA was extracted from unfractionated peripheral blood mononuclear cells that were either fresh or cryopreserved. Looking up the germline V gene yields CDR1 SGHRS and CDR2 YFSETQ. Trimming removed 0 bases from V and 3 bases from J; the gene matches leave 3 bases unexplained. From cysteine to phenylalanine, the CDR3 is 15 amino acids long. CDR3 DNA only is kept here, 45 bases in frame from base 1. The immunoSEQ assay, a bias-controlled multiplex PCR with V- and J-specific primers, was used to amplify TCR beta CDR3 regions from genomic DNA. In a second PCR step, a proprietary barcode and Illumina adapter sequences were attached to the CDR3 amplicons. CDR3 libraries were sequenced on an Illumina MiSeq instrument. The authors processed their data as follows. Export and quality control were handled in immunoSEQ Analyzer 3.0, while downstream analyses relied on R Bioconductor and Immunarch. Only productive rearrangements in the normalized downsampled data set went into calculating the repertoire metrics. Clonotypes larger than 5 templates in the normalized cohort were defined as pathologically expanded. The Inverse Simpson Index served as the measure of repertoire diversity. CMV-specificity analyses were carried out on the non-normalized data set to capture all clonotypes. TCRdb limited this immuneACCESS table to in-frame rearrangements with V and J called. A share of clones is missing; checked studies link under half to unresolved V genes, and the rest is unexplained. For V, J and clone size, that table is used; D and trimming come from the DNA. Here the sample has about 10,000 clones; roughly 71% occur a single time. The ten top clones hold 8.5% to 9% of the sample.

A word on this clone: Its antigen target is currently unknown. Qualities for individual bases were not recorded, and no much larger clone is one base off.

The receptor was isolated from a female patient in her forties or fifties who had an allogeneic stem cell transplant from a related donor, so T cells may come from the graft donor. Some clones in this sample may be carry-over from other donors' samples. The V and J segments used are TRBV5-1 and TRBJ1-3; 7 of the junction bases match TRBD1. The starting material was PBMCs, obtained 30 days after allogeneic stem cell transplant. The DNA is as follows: TGCGCCAGCAGCTTGGCTGCAGGGGGTGGAAACACCATATATTTT. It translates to CASSLAAGGGNTIYF.